This entry lists 24 T cell receptor beta chains sequenced from one sample in a study of T cell clonality in common variable immunodeficiency. The method was immunoSEQ multiplex PCR; TCRdb's version includes in-frame clones alone and lacks a portion of them. The sample yields around 60,000 clones, without any singletons. What was sequenced was peripheral blood mononuclear cells. These receptors were obtained from a person aged 18 to 70 in good health.

This clone appeared many times. The read ends 3 residues shy of where the CDR3 ends; the end is completed using the germline J gene. The chain joins TRBV10-3 to TRBJ2-3; D gene unclear. Deletions cut 10 bases from V and 2 bases from J, with 10 bases between. The CDR3 has 12 amino acids. The germline CDR1 and CDR2 sequences are ENHRY and SYGVKD. Here the CDR3 reads CATSSPTDTQYF. The CDR3 bases that were read are TGTGCCACGTCGTCCCCCACAGATACG.

This clone has a count of ten or more. Coverage ceases 3 residues before the CDR3 finishes, and the germline J gene fills in the end. The chain carries TRBV20-1 and TRBJ2-3; maybe TRBD2 (5 bases). Germline V gene data show CDR1 as DFQATT and CDR2 as SNEGSKA (reference sequence). This CDR3 has 15 residues. Trimming shortened V by 3 bases and J by 6 bases, and 19 bases separated the two germline ends. The CDR3 is CSASTSGQSADTQYF. Incomplete CDR3 DNA: TGCAGTGCTAGTACCAGCGGTCAATCGGCGGATACG.

This clone was observed at least ten times. With the read ending 3 residues before the CDR3 end, the germline J gene is used to fill in that end. V is TRBV7-3 and J is TRBJ2-7; 7 positions agree with TRBD2. Germline V gene data show CDR1 as SGHTA and CDR2 as FQGTGA. The junction had 9 bases not matched to a gene; V was cut back by 5 bases and J by 2 bases. This CDR3 comprises 15 residues. Partial CDR3 DNA: TGTGCCAGCAGCCGAATTCGACTAGCTCCCTACGAG. As protein: CASSRIRLAPYE. The CDR3 as a whole reads CASSRIRLAPYEQYF. Full variable domain (outside the CDR3, taken from reference TRBV7-3 and TRBJ2-7): GAGVSQTPSNKVTEKGKYVELRCDPISGHTALYWYRQSLGQGPEFLIYFQGTGAADDSGLPNDRFFAVRPEGSVSTLKIQRTERGDSAVYLCASSRIRLAPYEQYFGPGTRLTVT.

This clone occurred many times. Sequencing ends 3 residues short of the CDR3 end; the germline J gene provides the rest. The chain joins TRBV29-1 to TRBJ1-3; D may be TRBD1 (5 bases). Looked up from germline, CDR1 is SQVTM and CDR2 is ANQGSEA. The germline V and J ends were trimmed by 7 bases and 1 base, with 8 bases remaining between them. The CDR3 consists of 12 residues. The CDR3 region is CSAGGSGNTIYF. CDR3 DNA, as far as it was read: TGCAGCGCCGGGGGTTCTGGAAACACC. The full variable domain, completed using reference TRBV29-1 and TRBJ1-3, is SAVISQKPSRDICQRGTSLTIQCQVDSQVTMMFWYRQQPGQSLTLIATANQGSEATYESGFVIDKFPISRPNLTFSTLTVSNMSPEDSSIYLCSAGGSGNTIYFGEGSWLTVV.

This clone was seen a few times. The sequenced fragment ends 3 residues before the CDR3 boundary, so the rest is inferred from the germline J gene. The chain employs TRBV18 and TRBJ1-3, with TRBD1 as a possible D gene (5 bases). The V gene lost 6 bases and the J gene lost 2 bases, with 11 bases spanning the gap. This CDR3 has 14 residues. Per germline, CDR1 KGHSH and CDR2 LQKENI. The sequenced CDR3 bases are TGTGCCAGCTCTCCCAAACAGGCTGGAAACACC. Residues: CASSPKQAGNT. The CDR3 as a whole reads CASSPKQAGNTIYF.

This clone was recorded a few times. Sequence at one end of the junction differs from germline and may be a read error. Read data end 3 residues before the CDR3 end; the end is taken from the germline J gene. The chain recombines TRBV5-1 with TRBJ2-3; weak D call: TRBD2 (6 bases). This CDR3 is built from 14 residues. CDR1 and CDR2 (germline): SGHRS, YFSETQ. The covered CDR3 bases are TGCGCCAGCAGATTGGACTACCGCACAGATACG. This gives the protein CASRLDYRTDT. The full CDR3 protein is CASRLDYRTDTQYF.

This clone was seen repeatedly, ten times or more. The read gets to within 3 residues of the CDR3 end, and the germline J gene fills in the rest. V usage is TRBV7-3 and J usage is TRBJ2-3; possibly TRBD1 for D (6 bases). This CDR3 region has 12 residues. Germline CDR1 reads SGHTA; CDR2 reads FQGTGA. V dropped 4 bases and J dropped 4 bases, with 6 bases sitting between them. The sequenced CDR3 bases are TGTGCCAGCAGCTCAGGGGCAGATACG. Translating it yields CASSSGADT. The entire CDR3 protein is CASSSGADTQYF.

This clone was counted many times. The read terminates 3 residues before the CDR3 end, so the remaining end is supplied by the germline J gene. The chain uses TRBV7-9 and TRBJ2-2; the D is unclear. The CDR3 covers 13 residues. V was pared by 11 bases and J by 2 bases, with 12 bases between. Germline CDR1 reads SEHNR; CDR2 reads FQNEAQ (reference sequence). The CDR3 DNA, read in part, is TGTGCCCAAGGGCCCCCAAACACCGGGGAG. It codes for CAQGPPNTGE. From start to end, the CDR3 is CAQGPPNTGELFF. The whole variable domain, remainder taken from reference TRBV7-9 and TRBJ2-2, is DTGVSQNPRHKITKRGQNVTFRCDPISEHNRLYWYRQTLGQGPEFLTYFQNEAQLEKSRLLSDRFSAERPKGSFSTLEIQRTEQGDSAMYLCAQGPPNTGELFFGEGSRLTVL.

This clone was seen many times. The read halts 3 residues ahead of the CDR3 end, with the missing end drawn from the germline J gene. This chain uses TRBV5-1 with TRBJ2-7; 8 nucleotides line up with TRBD1. After removal of 4 bases from V and 4 bases from J, the junction contained 10 bases not matched to a gene. This CDR3 comprises 15 residues. Germline lookup yields CDR1 SGHRS and CDR2 YFSETQ. The sequenced CDR3 bases are TGCGCCAGCAGCGCAGGGACAGGAGGATTTTACGAG. This gives the protein CASSAGTGGFYE. Given in full, the CDR3 is CASSAGTGGFYEQYF.

This clone came up many times. The DNA ends 3 residues before the CDR3 does, and the rest of the CDR3 is filled in from the germline J gene. This chain connects TRBV15 to TRBJ1-3; weak D call: TRBD1 (5 bases). V was pared by 0 bases and J by 3 bases, with 15 bases between. Germline CDR1 LNHNV, CDR2 YYDKDF (reference sequence). The CDR3 covers 17 residues. The CDR3 reads CATSRDMVSGNGNTIYF. Incomplete CDR3 DNA: TGTGCCACCAGCAGAGATATGGTCTCAGGGAATGGAAACACC. Full variable domain (rest looked up from reference TRBV15 and TRBJ1-3): DAMVIQNPRYQVTQFGKPVTLSCSQTLNHNVMYWYQQKSSQAPKLLFHYYDKDFNNEADTPDNFQSRRPNTSFCFLDIRSPGLGDTAMYLCATSRDMVSGNGNTIYFGEGSWLTVV.

This clone was seen repeatedly, ten times or more. The observed sequence ends 3 residues before the CDR3 terminus, with the missing tail filled in from the germline J gene. V usage is TRBV5-1 and J usage is TRBJ2-1; TRBD2 agrees at 11 bases. V was clipped by 4 bases and J by 6 bases; unmatched bases: 12. Germline CDR1 is SGHRS and CDR2 is YFSETQ. This CDR3 has 17 amino acids. The DNA read from the CDR3 is TGCGCCAGCAGCACCGGGACTAGCGGTGGATTTATCAATGAG. It translates to CASSTGTSGGFINE. In full, the CDR3 is CASSTGTSGGFINEQFF.

This clone was seen at least ten times. The CDR3 extends 3 residues past the end of the read, so its final part is completed from the germline J gene. J is TRBJ1-5 and V is TRBV29-1, with TRBD1 identical over 7 bases. Trimming at V came to 7 bases and at J to 7 bases, leaving 10 bases not matched to a gene. The CDR3 has 13 amino acids. Looked up from germline, CDR1 is SQVTM and CDR2 is ANQGSEA. This chain's CDR3 is CSARQGTGQPQHF. Incomplete CDR3 DNA: TGCAGCGCCCGACAGGGAACGGGCCAGCCC.

This clone came up many times. The CDR3 is cut off 3 residues early in the read; its end comes from the germline J gene. The rearrangement uses TRBV7-9 and TRBJ2-7; 8 bases map to TRBD2. The V and J ends lost 4 bases and 3 bases, in that order; junction bases with no gene match: 5. CDR1 is SEHNR, CDR2 FQNEAQ, per germline (reference sequence). The length of the CDR3 is 14 residues. The DNA read from the CDR3 is TGTGCCAGCAGCTCCCAGCGGGAGCGCTACGAG. It specifies CASSSQRERYE. Given in full, the CDR3 is CASSSQRERYEQYF.

This clone was counted a few times. The CDR3 is cut off 3 residues early in the read; its end comes from the germline J gene. V and J are TRBV5-1 and TRBJ2-1; TRBD2 matches at 14 bases. V dropped 3 bases and J dropped 8; count of bases not matched to a gene: 4. The CDR3 contains 15 residues. The germline CDR1 and CDR2 sequences are SGHRS and YFSETQ. CDR3 sequence: CASSSQGLAGDEQFF. The DNA read from the CDR3 is TGCGCCAGCAGCTCGCAGGGACTAGCGGGAGATGAG.

At least ten counts were recorded for this clone. Read data end 3 residues before the CDR3 end; the end is taken from the germline J gene. The J gene is TRBJ1-1, the V gene TRBV28, with 8 nucleotides matching TRBD1. Per the germline V gene, CDR1 is MDHEN and CDR2 is SYDVKM. The J segment lost 1 base and the V segment lost 7 bases, leaving 8 bases of the junction unmatched. This CDR3 has 15 amino acids. This CDR3 reads CASIRQGAKNTEAFF. Incomplete CDR3 DNA: TGTGCCAGCATTCGGCAGGGGGCAAAGAACACTGAA. The whole variable domain, filled in from reference TRBV28 and TRBJ1-1, reads DVKVTQSSRYLVKRTGEKVFLECVQDMDHENMFWYRQDPGLGLRLIYFSYDVKMKEKGDIPEGYSVSREKKERFSLILESASTNQTSMYLCASIRQGAKNTEAFFGQGTRLTVV.

Many counts were recorded for this clone. Sequencing ends 3 residues short of the CDR3 end; the germline J gene provides the rest. The J gene is TRBJ2-1, the V gene TRBV7-9, with 8 bases aligning to TRBD2. This CDR3 contains 15 residues. Trimming at V came to 4 bases and at J to 8 bases, leaving 10 bases not matched to a gene. Per the germline V gene, CDR1 is SEHNR and CDR2 is FQNEAQ (reference sequence). CDR3 protein: CASSSRQREIDEQFF. Incomplete CDR3 DNA: TGTGCCAGCAGCTCCAGGCAGCGGGAGATTGATGAG.

Only a few counts were recorded for this clone. CDR3: CSARVRQGNYEQYF. The sequenced CDR3 bases are TGCAGTGCTAGAGTAAGACAGGGGAACTACGAG. The chain has TRBV20-1 and TRBJ2-7; 8 bases agree with TRBD1. The CDR3 end is not reached by the read, which stops 3 residues before it; the germline J gene fills it in. V lost 1 base and J lost 3; bases outside the gene matches: 5. The CDR3 consists of 14 residues. The germline V gene has CDR1 DFQATT and CDR2 SNEGSKA (reference sequence).

This clone was counted many times. The CDR3 DNA, read in part, is TGTGCCAGCAGTTACATTCAGGGGACTAGCGGGGCGACC. This sequence encodes CASSYIQGTSGAT. Given in full, the CDR3 is CASSYIQGTSGATQYF. The chain is built from TRBV6-2 or TRBV6-3 and TRBJ2-5, with TRBD2 identical over 13 bases. The read finishes 3 residues shy of the CDR3 end, and the germline J gene is used to complete it. V lost 2 bases and J lost 7; bases outside the gene matches: 7. The germline gives CDR1 MNHEY, CDR2 SVGEGT. The CDR3 totals 16 residues.

The sample holds many counts of this clone. The read ends 3 residues before the CDR3 terminus; that terminus is restored from the germline J gene. This chain connects TRBV7-9 to TRBJ1-3; D is unresolved. This CDR3 spans 12 amino acids. Germline CDR1 SEHNR, CDR2 FQNEAQ (reference sequence). The part of the CDR3 DNA that was read is TGTGCCAGCAGCTTCGAAGGGTTAGGG. Translation: CASSFEGLG. The full CDR3 protein reads CASSFEGLGIYF.

This clone was seen at least ten times. CDR3 region: CSARGRRGNSPYGYTF. CDR3 DNA (partial): TGCAGTGCAAGGGGGCGCAGGGGGAACTCTCCCTATGGC. V gene TRBV20-1 combines with J gene TRBJ1-2, with 7 nucleotides matching TRBD1. Read sequence stops 3 residues before the CDR3 end, and the germline J gene provides the missing end. From germline, CDR1 is DFQATT and CDR2 SNEGSKA (reference sequence). The V and J ends lost 6 bases and 4 bases, in that order; junction bases with no gene match: 17. This CDR3 comprises 16 residues.

This clone was found many times. The junction differs from germline at one of its ends, possibly a read error. The CDR3 extends 3 residues past the end of the read, so its final part is completed from the germline J gene. This chain connects TRBV30 to TRBJ1-2; 9 bases are a match to TRBD1. The CDR3 covers 12 residues. Germline V gene lookup returns CDR1 GTSNPN and CDR2 SVGIG (reference sequence). Here the CDR3 reads CARRVTGGGYTF. Incomplete CDR3 DNA: TGTGCCCGGAGGGTGACAGGGGGAGGC.

This clone was seen ten or more times. The DNA read from the CDR3 is TGCAGCGTTGAAGGGACAGGGAGTCCCGGGGAG. Protein: CSVEGTGSPGE. The entire CDR3 protein reads CSVEGTGSPGELFF. This chain connects TRBV29-1 to TRBJ2-2; 8 bases are shared with TRBD1. The sequence runs out 3 residues before the end of the CDR3; the remainder is reconstructed from the germline J gene. J lost 6 bases, V lost 1 base, and 4 bases had no gene match. The CDR3 length is 14 residues. Germline CDR1 SQVTM, CDR2 ANQGSEA.

In this sample, this clone turned up many times. The read stops 3 residues short of the end of the CDR3; the missing end is completed from the germline J gene. The chain joins TRBV30 to TRBJ1-5; no firm D call. V dropped 5 bases and J dropped 6 bases, with 14 bases sitting between them. This CDR3 is built from 13 residues. Looked up from germline, CDR1 is GTSNPN and CDR2 is SVGIG (reference sequence). The CDR3 sequence: CAWDGARGQPQHF. CDR3 DNA, as far as it was read: TGTGCCTGGGACGGTGCTAGAGGTCAGCCC.

This clone was picked up many times. The CDR3 end is not reached by the read, which stops 3 residues before it; the germline J gene fills it in. The genes are TRBV18 and TRBJ1-5; TRBD1 aligns across 7 bases. The CDR3 length is 16 residues. The germline CDR1 and CDR2 sequences are KGHSH and LQKENI. The V gene end was trimmed by 0 bases and the J gene end by 2 bases; junction bases not matched to a gene: 4. Here the CDR3 reads CASSPPGTAGNQPQHF. Incomplete CDR3 DNA: TGTGCCAGCTCACCACCAGGGACAGCTGGCAATCAGCCC.